Following are 29 T cell receptor beta chains from one sample sequenced in a study of PD-L1 blockade in urothelial cancer. TCRdb keeps only in-frame clones here, not all; method: immunoSEQ multiplex PCR. The table records some 40,000 clones, 75% to 95% of them present only once. The sequencing used PBMCs, collected around atezolizumab (anti-PD-L1) treatment. The receptors were gathered from a man aged 65 to 85 with urothelial cancer.

V gene TRBV19 combines with J gene TRBJ1-3; D call uncertain. Germline CDR1 is LNHDA and CDR2 is SQIVND (reference sequence). The ends were cut back, 6 bases at V and 2 bases at J, with 8 bases in the middle. The CDR3 has 13 residues. The CDR3 is CASRPGTGNTIYF. CDR3 in DNA: TGTGCCAGTAGACCGGGAACTGGAAACACCATATATTTT.

The chain recombines TRBV27 with TRBJ1-4; TRBD1 aligns across 8 bases. CDR3 length: 15 amino acids. Trimming cost V 5 bases and J 11 bases; bases outside gene matches: 13. The germline V gene encodes CDR1 MNHEY and CDR2 SMNVEV (reference sequence). CDR3 protein: CASSRTGTGSGKLFF. The CDR3 DNA reads as TGTGCCAGCAGTAGGACCGGGACAGGCAGCGGCAAACTGTTTTTT. The entire variable domain, with the rest obtained from reference TRBV27 and TRBJ1-4, is as follows: EAQVTQNPRYLITVTGKKLTVTCSQNMNHEYMSWYRQDPGLGLRQIYYSMNVEVTDKGDVPEGYKVSRKEKRNFPLILESPSPNQTSLYFCASSRTGTGSGKLFFGSGTQLSVL.

This chain joins TRBV7-3 and TRBJ2-5, with 9 bases lining up with TRBD1. The J segment lost 1 base and the V segment lost 5 bases, leaving 20 bases of the junction unmatched. From germline, CDR1 is SGHTA and CDR2 FQGTGA. The CDR3 sequence is 20 residues long. The CDR3 spells CASSHERKRQGEFIQETQYF. In DNA form, the CDR3 reads TGTGCCAGCAGCCACGAGCGCAAGAGACAGGGGGAGTTTATCCAAGAGACCCAGTACTTC. The full variable domain, rest sourced from reference TRBV7-3 and TRBJ2-5, is GAGVSQTPSNKVTEKGKYVELRCDPISGHTALYWYRQSLGQGPEFLIYFQGTGAADDSGLPNDRFFAVRPEGSVSTLKIQRTERGDSAVYLCASSHERKRQGEFIQETQYFGPGTRLLVL.

The V gene is TRBV5-1, the J gene TRBJ1-1; D gene uncertain. Germline-derived CDR1 and CDR2 are SGHRS and YFSETQ. This CDR3 has 14 amino acids. Trimming stripped 4 bases from V and 4 bases from J, with 14 bases between. The CDR3 nucleotides are TGCGCCAGCAGCGGTCAGGTTATGAGCACTGAAGCTTTCTTT. Amino acid sequence: CASSGQVMSTEAFF.

The chain has TRBV10-3 and TRBJ2-3; 7 bases fit TRBD2. The ends lost 0 bases at V and 4 bases at J; junction bases unmatched: 4. Germline CDR1 and CDR2: ENHRY and SYGVKD. CDR3 length: 15 amino acids. The CDR3 sequence is CAISESPSGSDTQYF. Written as DNA, the CDR3 is TGTGCCATCAGTGAGTCCCCTAGCGGTTCAGATACGCAGTATTTT.

The V call is TRBV7-3, the J call TRBJ2-7; 7 nucleotides line up with TRBD2. The V segment lost 5 bases and the J segment 6 bases; nucleotides outside the gene matches: 13. The CDR3 covers 15 residues. Germline CDR1 SGHTA, CDR2 FQGTGA. CDR3 nucleotides: TGTGCCAGCAGCATCGCCCCGGGACTAAGCTTCGAGCAGTACTTC. Residues: CASSIAPGLSFEQYF.

This chain connects TRBV5-6 to TRBJ2-2; the D is unclear. Looked up from germline, CDR1 is SGHDT and CDR2 is YYEEEE. Between the trimmed V and J ends, which lost 4 bases and 11 bases, there was a span of 12 bases. There are 12 residues in the CDR3. CDR3 loop: CASSPGQAELFF. DNA for the CDR3: TGTGCCAGCAGCCCTGGCCAGGCTGAGCTGTTTTTT.

This clone has only one observation. The chain is built from TRBV14 and TRBJ2-7; D might be TRBD2 (6 bases). Per germline, CDR1 SGHDN and CDR2 FVKESK. V gave up 4 bases and J gave up 7 bases, with 20 bases separating them. The CDR3 is 15 residues long. The CDR3 bases are TGTGCCAGCAGCCTATTACTGGGGCCCGCGGGGGAGCAGTACTTC. It encodes CASSLLLGPAGEQYF.

The chain links TRBV27 to TRBJ1-1; D may be TRBD1 (5 bases). Germline CDR1 and CDR2: MNHEY and SMNVEV (reference sequence). The CDR3 consists of 14 residues. V was clipped by 4 bases and J by 1 base, with 10 bases between them. In DNA, the CDR3 is TGTGCCAGCAGTTCCAGGGTTTGGAACACTGAAGCTTTCTTT. It specifies CASSSRVWNTEAFF.

The rearrangement links TRBV5-6 to TRBJ2-6; possible D gene TRBD2, 6 bases. V shed 4 bases and J shed 13 bases, with 18 bases lying between them. The CDR3 is made up of 14 amino acids. CDR1 is SGHDT, CDR2 YYEEEE, per germline. This chain's CDR3 is CASSRRDSGAVLTF. The DNA for the CDR3 is TGTGCCAGCAGCCGCCGGGACTCTGGTGCGGTCCTGACTTTC.

In its sample, this clone was seen a few times. V usage is TRBV25-1 and J usage is TRBJ1-4; D ambiguous. V gave up 0 bases and J gave up 8 bases, with 10 bases separating them. The CDR3 extends over 14 amino acids. The V gene's germline CDR1 is MGHDK and CDR2 SYGVNS. The CDR3 nucleotides read TGTGCCAGCAGTGAATATAGGAGACGGGAAAAACTGTTTTTT. Translation gives CASSEYRRREKLFF. The complete variable domain, with remaining parts taken from reference TRBV25-1 and TRBJ1-4, reads EADIYQTPRYLVIGTGKKITLECSQTMGHDKMYWYQQDPGMELHLIHYSYGVNSTEKGDLSSESTVSRIRTEHFPLTLESARPSHTSQYLCASSEYRRREKLFFGSGTQLSVL.

This clone appeared a single time. The rearrangement uses TRBV5-1 and TRBJ1-1, with 7 positions matching TRBD1. The CDR3 extends over 14 amino acids. V lost 2 bases to trimming and J lost 1 base; unmatched junction nucleotides: 2. Looked up from germline, CDR1 is SGHRS and CDR2 is YFSETQ. The CDR3 here is CASSLRDRNTEAFF. CDR3 DNA sequence: TGCGCCAGCAGCTTAAGGGACAGGAACACTGAAGCTTTCTTT.

The V and J genes are TRBV5-4 and TRBJ2-1; TRBD1 aligns across 7 bases. Germline V CDR1 and CDR2: SGHNT, YYREEE (reference sequence). The CDR3 extends over 18 amino acids. The ends lost 3 bases at V and 0 bases at J; junction bases unmatched: 12. In DNA form, the CDR3 reads TGTGCCAGCAGCTCAAGGGGGCAGCGGCCCAGCTCCTACAATGAGCAGTTCTTC. This codes for CASSSRGQRPSSYNEQFF. The full variable domain, rest sourced from reference TRBV5-4 and TRBJ2-1, is ETGVTQSPTHLIKTRGQQVTLRCSSQSGHNTVSWYQQALGQGPQFIFQYYREEENGRGNFPPRFSGLQFPNYSSELNVNALELDDSALYLCASSSRGQRPSSYNEQFFGPGTRLTVL.

The chain employs TRBV7-2 and TRBJ2-7, with 10 positions matching TRBD1. Germline CDR1 is SGHTA and CDR2 is FQGNSA. CDR3 length: 14 amino acids. With V trimmed by 4 bases and J by 2 bases, 2 bases remained unmatched. CDR3 protein: CASSSTGGPYEQYF. The CDR3 DNA is TGTGCCAGCAGCTCGACAGGGGGCCCCTACGAGCAGTACTTC. Filled out from reference TRBV7-2 and TRBJ2-7, the complete variable domain reads GAGVSQSPSNKVTEKGKDVELRCDPISGHTALYWYRQSLGQGLEFLIYFQGNSAPDKSGLPSDRFSAERTGGSVSTLTIQRTQQEDSAVYLCASSSTGGPYEQYFGPGTRLTVT.

The chain combines TRBV18 with TRBJ2-1; TRBD1 agrees at 8 bases. CDR3 length: 18 amino acids. Germline V gives CDR1 KGHSH, CDR2 LQKENI. Unmatched junction bases numbered 15, after V lost 0 bases and J lost 8 bases. The CDR3 loop is CASSPPTSGGARKDEQFF. The CDR3 coding sequence is TGTGCCAGCTCACCACCTACGTCAGGGGGCGCGAGAAAGGATGAGCAGTTCTTC.

The rearrangement links TRBV15 to TRBJ2-5; TRBD1 matches 7 bases. Per the germline V gene, CDR1 is LNHNV and CDR2 is YYDKDF (reference sequence). The CDR3 runs 15 residues. Germline trimming cut 1 base from V and 5 bases from J; bases unmatched to any gene: 7. Here the CDR3 reads CATSRARQGRETQYF. DNA of the CDR3: TGTGCCACCAGCAGAGCGCGACAGGGCCGGGAGACCCAGTACTTC.

The rearrangement links TRBV7-9 to TRBJ1-5; TRBD1 agrees at 7 bases. The CDR3 length is 14 residues. The germline CDR1 and CDR2 sequences are SEHNR and FQNEAQ (reference sequence). Germline trimming cut 5 bases from V and 4 bases from J; bases unmatched to any gene: 5. In DNA, the CDR3 is TGTGCCAGCAGCCAGACAGGGATTAATCAGCCCCAGCATTTT. Residues: CASSQTGINQPQHF.

The chain has TRBV5-1 and TRBJ1-1; TRBD1 is a possible D gene (6 bases). The CDR3 consists of 14 residues. The ends were cut back, 3 bases at V and 3 bases at J, with 12 bases in the middle. Germline V gene lookup returns CDR1 SGHRS and CDR2 YFSETQ. CDR3 sequence (DNA): TGCGCCAGCAGCTCACCAAACAGGGACACTGAAGCTTTCTTT. Its protein product is CASSSPNRDTEAFF.

V gene TRBV28 combines with J gene TRBJ1-1; TRBD1 might be the D (6 bases). Germline values: CDR1 MDHEN, CDR2 SYDVKM. V lost 3 bases and J lost 5, with 13 bases in between. The length of the CDR3 is 14 residues. CDR3 nucleotide sequence: TGTGCCAGCAGTTTGGCAGGGGCAAAAACTGAAGCTTTCTTT. This gives the protein CASSLAGAKTEAFF.

The chain couples TRBV5-4 to TRBJ1-1; TRBD1 is a possible D gene (5 bases). Trimming took off 0 bases at V and 6 bases at J, with 12 bases between the two ends. The CDR3 covers 14 residues. Germline CDR1 and CDR2: SGHNT and YYREEE (reference sequence). CDR3 DNA: TGTGCCAGCAGCTTGGAGAGGCAGGGCGCTGAAGCTTTCTTT. Protein sequence: CASSLERQGAEAFF.

V and J are TRBV6-1 and TRBJ1-1, with 7 positions matching TRBD1. The trim removed 1 base at V and 4 bases at J, leaving 3 bases unmatched. The CDR3 runs 14 residues. Germline V CDR1 and CDR2: MNHNS, SASEGT. The CDR3 nucleotides are TGTGCCAGCAGTGAAGTTACAGGGGTCACTGAAGCTTTCTTT. Translation: CASSEVTGVTEAFF.

The chain uses TRBV19 and TRBJ2-1, with D perhaps TRBD2 (6 bases). This CDR3 comprises 16 residues. CDR1 and CDR2 (germline): LNHDA, SQIVND (reference sequence). With 0 bases removed from V and 2 bases from J, the gap between germline ends came to 11 bases. The DNA of the CDR3 is TGTGCCAGTAGTATAGAAAACGGGAGCCCCTACAATGAGCAGTTCTTC. Translating gives CASSIENGSPYNEQFF.

This sequence joins TRBV5-1 and TRBJ1-1; 11 bases agree with TRBD1. Trimming took 0 bases from V and 5 from J; bases not matched to a gene: 3. Germline assignment: CDR1 SGHRS and CDR2 YFSETQ. This CDR3 is 15 amino acids long. CDR3 loop: CASSLGGTGGTEAFF. The DNA of the CDR3 is TGCGCCAGCAGCTTGGGTGGGACAGGGGGTACTGAAGCTTTCTTT.

The rearrangement uses TRBV19 and TRBJ2-7, with D possibly matching TRBD2 (5 bases). The germline V gene has CDR1 LNHDA and CDR2 SQIVND (reference sequence). Trimming shortened V by 3 bases and J by 4 bases, and 13 bases separated the two germline ends. This CDR3 has 14 residues. The CDR3 is CASSIGGRPYEQYF. As DNA, the CDR3 is TGTGCCAGTAGTATCGGAGGCCGACCTTACGAGCAGTACTTC. The variable domain in full, with the rest retrieved from reference TRBV19 and TRBJ2-7, is DGGITQSPKYLFRKEGQNVTLSCEQNLNHDAMYWYRQDPGQGLRLIYYSQIVNDFQKGDIAEGYSVSREKKESFPLTVTSAQKNPTAFYLCASSIGGRPYEQYFGPGTRLTVT.

The CDR3 sequence: CASSSLGSGIAKNIQYF. In DNA, the CDR3 is TGCGCCAGCAGCTCTCTGGGGAGCGGGATCGCCAAAAACATTCAGTACTTC. V and J are TRBV5-1 and TRBJ2-4; 7 nucleotides match TRBD2. Germline assignment: CDR1 SGHRS and CDR2 YFSETQ. The CDR3 spans 17 residues. The V segment lost 3 bases and the J segment 1 base; nucleotides outside the gene matches: 10. Combining the CDR3 with reference TRBV5-1 and TRBJ2-4 gives the whole variable domain KAGVTQTPRYLIKTRGQQVTLSCSPISGHRSVSWYQQTPGQGLQFLFEYFSETQRNKGNFPGRFSGRQFSNSRSEMNVSTLELGDSALYLCASSSLGSGIAKNIQYFGAGTRLSVL.

The chain uses TRBV7-9 and TRBJ2-7; 9 bases are a match to TRBD2. The CDR3 consists of 16 residues. The germline CDR1 and CDR2 sequences are SEHNR and FQNEAQ (reference sequence). V was pared by 5 bases and J by 0 bases, with 8 bases of the junction left unmatched. CDR3: CASSPGSGSLSYEQYF. The CDR3 DNA sequence: TGTGCCAGCAGCCCGGGTAGCGGGAGCCTCTCCTACGAGCAGTACTTC.

CDR3 amino acids: CATSRDGLAGLNYEQYF. CDR3 nucleotides: TGTGCCACCAGCAGAGACGGACTAGCGGGGCTCAACTACGAGCAGTACTTC. The gene calls are TRBV15 and TRBJ2-7, with TRBD2 identical over 12 bases. The trim removed 0 bases at V and 3 bases at J, leaving 6 bases unmatched. The germline V gene has CDR1 LNHNV and CDR2 YYDKDF (reference sequence). There are 17 residues in the CDR3.

The chain couples TRBV5-1 to TRBJ2-1; the match to TRBD2 covers 8 bases. The V segment lost 3 bases and the J segment 1 base; nucleotides outside the gene matches: 3. The CDR3 has 15 residues. The V gene's germline CDR1 is SGHRS and CDR2 YFSETQ. The CDR3: CASSSTSGSYNEQFF. DNA for the CDR3: TGCGCCAGCAGCTCCACTAGCGGTTCCTACAATGAGCAGTTCTTC.

The CDR3 is CASRPGQGVYEQYF. The CDR3 DNA is TGTGCCAGCAGACCCGGACAGGGGGTCTACGAGCAGTACTTC. This chain uses TRBV6-5 with TRBJ2-7, with 10 bases identical to TRBD1. With 6 bases clipped from V and 3 bases from J, the junction kept 5 bases outside the gene matches. In germline, CDR1 is MNHEY, CDR2 SVGAGI. CDR3 length equals 14 residues.